A single sample is the source of the 2 T cell receptor beta chains below, sequenced in a study of CD8+CD57+ T cells in acquired aplastic anemia. The template for TCR beta VDJ and CDR3 sequence profiling was genomic DNA. One entry per CDR3 protein results from TCRdb running MiXCR on the reads. The sample holds 160,000 or so distinct CDR3 sequences, about 70% seen once. For sequencing, patients were chosen who had shown expansion of CD8+CD57+ cells by flow cytometry. The specimen was sorted CD4+, CD8+, or CD8+CD57+ T cells (not recorded which) from PBMCs. These receptors came from a human donor with aplastic anemia.

This chain connects TRBV9 to TRBJ2-3; 7 nucleotides line up with TRBD2. CDR3 length equals 15 residues. The junction had 5 bases not matched to a gene; V was cut back by 4 bases and J by 0 bases. Germline-derived CDR1 and CDR2 are SGDLS and YYNGEE. This CDR3 is CASSLTSASTDTQYF. CDR3 nucleotides: TGTGCCAGCAGCCTCACTAGCGCAAGCACAGATACGCAGTATTTT.

This clonotype was observed a few times. V gene TRBV20-1 combines with J gene TRBJ2-3; D ambiguous. Trimming took 5 bases from V and 3 from J, leaving 9 bases between them. The germline gives CDR1 DFQATT, CDR2 SNEGSKA (reference sequence). This CDR3 comprises 12 residues. The CDR3 nucleotides are TGCAGTGCTCCGCCTCTTACAGATACGCAGTATTTT. This gives the protein CSAPPLTDTQYF.